This TCR beta chain was sequenced in a study of T cell repertoires in ileal Crohn's disease. Five hundred nanograms of biopsy DNA per sample underwent TCRB immunosequencing. Repertoires were generated with immunoSEQ multiplex PCR, while TCRdb's copy carries only in-frame clones and drops some. The sample lists about 15,000 clones; about 82% were seen once. In germline, CDR1 is SEHNR, CDR2 FQNEAQ (reference sequence). This CDR3 comprises 17 residues. V lost 1 base and J 0 bases, leaving 13 bases between the germline ends. The TCR comes from an adult with Crohn's disease. The sequencing sample was made of ileal tissue. V gene TRBV7-9 combines with J gene TRBJ1-3, with no clear D. CDR3 bases: TGTGCCAGCAGCTTAGGGGAGGGCTTCCTCTCTGGAAACACCATATATTTT. Amino acid sequence: CASSLGEGFLSGNTIYF.